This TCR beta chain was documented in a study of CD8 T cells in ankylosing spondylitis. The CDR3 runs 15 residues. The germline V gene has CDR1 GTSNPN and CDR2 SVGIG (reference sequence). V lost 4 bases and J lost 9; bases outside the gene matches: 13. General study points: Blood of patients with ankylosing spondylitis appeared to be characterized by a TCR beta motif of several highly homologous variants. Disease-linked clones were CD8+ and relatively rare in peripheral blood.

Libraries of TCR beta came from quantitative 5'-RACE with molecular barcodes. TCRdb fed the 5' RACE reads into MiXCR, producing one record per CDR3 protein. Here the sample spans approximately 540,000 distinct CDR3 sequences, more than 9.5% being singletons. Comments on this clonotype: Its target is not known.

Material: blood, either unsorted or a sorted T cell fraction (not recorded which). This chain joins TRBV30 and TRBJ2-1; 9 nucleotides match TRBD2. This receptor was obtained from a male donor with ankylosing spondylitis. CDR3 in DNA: TGTGCCTGGAACCCCGGTGGCGGGAGGGCCGGTGAGCAGTTCTTC. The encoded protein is CAWNPGGGRAGEQFF.